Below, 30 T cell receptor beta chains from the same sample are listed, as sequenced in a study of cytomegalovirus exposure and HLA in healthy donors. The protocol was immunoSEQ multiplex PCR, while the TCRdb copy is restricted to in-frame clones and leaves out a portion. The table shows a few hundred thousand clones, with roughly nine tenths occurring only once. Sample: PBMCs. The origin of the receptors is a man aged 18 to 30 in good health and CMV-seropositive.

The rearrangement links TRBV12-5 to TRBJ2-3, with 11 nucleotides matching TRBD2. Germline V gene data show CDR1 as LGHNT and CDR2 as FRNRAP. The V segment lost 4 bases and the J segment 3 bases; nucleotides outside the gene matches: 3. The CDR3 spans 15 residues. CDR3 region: CASGWGTSGTDTQYF. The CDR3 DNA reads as TGTGCTAGTGGTTGGGGGACTAGCGGTACAGATACGCAGTATTTT.

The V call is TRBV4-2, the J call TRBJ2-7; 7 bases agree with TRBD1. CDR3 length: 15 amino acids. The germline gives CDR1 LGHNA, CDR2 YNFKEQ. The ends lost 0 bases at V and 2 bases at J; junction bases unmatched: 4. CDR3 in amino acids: CASSQDLGTAYEQYF. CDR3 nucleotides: TGTGCCAGCAGCCAAGATCTAGGGACAGCCTACGAGCAGTACTTC.

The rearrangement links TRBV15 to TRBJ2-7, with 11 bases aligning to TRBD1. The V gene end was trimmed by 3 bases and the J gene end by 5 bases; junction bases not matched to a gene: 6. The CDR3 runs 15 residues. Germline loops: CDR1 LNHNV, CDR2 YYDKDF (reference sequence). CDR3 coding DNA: TGTGCCACCAGCAGGGGACAGGGGGTTAGGAACGAGCAGTACTTC. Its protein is CATSRGQGVRNEQYF. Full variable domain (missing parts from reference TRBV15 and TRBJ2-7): DAMVIQNPRYQVTQFGKPVTLSCSQTLNHNVMYWYQQKSSQAPKLLFHYYDKDFNNEADTPDNFQSRRPNTSFCFLDIRSPGLGDTAMYLCATSRGQGVRNEQYFGPGTRLTVT.

The CDR3 DNA reads TGTGCCAGCAGCGAACAGGGGGCTACTAATGAAAAACTGTTTTTT. It translates to CASSEQGATNEKLFF. This chain joins TRBV2 and TRBJ1-4; 9 bases fit TRBD1. Germline lookup yields CDR1 SNHLY and CDR2 FYNNEI. The junction had 4 bases not matched to a gene; V was cut back by 6 bases and J by 2 bases. The CDR3 covers 15 residues.

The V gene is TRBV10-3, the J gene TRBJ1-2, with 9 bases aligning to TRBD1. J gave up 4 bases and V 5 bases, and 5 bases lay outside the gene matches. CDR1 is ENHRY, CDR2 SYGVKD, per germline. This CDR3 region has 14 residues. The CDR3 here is CAISLQGAVYGYTF. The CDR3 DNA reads TGTGCCATCAGTCTACAGGGGGCGGTCTATGGCTACACCTTC.

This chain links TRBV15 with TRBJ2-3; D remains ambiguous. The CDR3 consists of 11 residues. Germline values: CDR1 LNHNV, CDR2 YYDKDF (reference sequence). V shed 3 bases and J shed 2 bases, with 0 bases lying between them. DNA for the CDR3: TGTGCCACCAGCAGCACAGATACGCAGTATTTT. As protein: CATSSTDTQYF.

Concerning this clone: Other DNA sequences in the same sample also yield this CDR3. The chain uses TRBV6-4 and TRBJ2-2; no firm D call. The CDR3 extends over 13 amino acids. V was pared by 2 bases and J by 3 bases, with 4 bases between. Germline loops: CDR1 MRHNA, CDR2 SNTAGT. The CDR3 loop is CASSDGDTGELFF. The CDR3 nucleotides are TGTGCCAGCAGTGACGGAGACACCGGGGAGCTGTTTTTT.

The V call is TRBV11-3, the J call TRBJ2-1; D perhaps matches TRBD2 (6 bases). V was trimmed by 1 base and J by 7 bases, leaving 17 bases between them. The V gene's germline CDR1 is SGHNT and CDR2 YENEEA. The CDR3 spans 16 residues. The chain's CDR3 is CASSLGRESVRNEQFF. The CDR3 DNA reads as TGTGCCAGCAGCTTAGGCCGGGAGTCCGTTAGGAATGAGCAGTTCTTC.

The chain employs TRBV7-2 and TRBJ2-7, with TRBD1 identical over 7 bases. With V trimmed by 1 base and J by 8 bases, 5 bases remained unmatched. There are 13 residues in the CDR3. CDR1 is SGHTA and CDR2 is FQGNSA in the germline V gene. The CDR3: CASSLGLQGQQYF. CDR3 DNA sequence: TGTGCCAGCAGCTTAGGTCTACAGGGGCAGCAGTACTTC.

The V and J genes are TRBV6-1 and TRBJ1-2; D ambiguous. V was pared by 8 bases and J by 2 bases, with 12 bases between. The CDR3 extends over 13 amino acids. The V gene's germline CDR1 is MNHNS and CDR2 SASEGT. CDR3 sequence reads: CASAVERNYGYTF. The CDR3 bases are TGTGCCAGCGCCGTGGAACGAAACTATGGCTACACCTTC.

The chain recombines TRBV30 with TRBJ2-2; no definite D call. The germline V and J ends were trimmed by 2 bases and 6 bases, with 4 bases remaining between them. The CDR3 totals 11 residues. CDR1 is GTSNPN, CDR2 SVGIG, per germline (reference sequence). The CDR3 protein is CAWSLAGELFF. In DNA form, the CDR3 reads TGTGCCTGGAGTCTAGCCGGGGAGCTGTTTTTT.

The CDR3 spells CASSYAGPQNTQYF. CDR3 DNA sequence: TGTGCCAGCAGTTACGCGGGACCACAAAATACGCAGTATTTT. The J gene is TRBJ2-3, the V gene TRBV6-5; TRBD2 is a possible D gene (6 bases). CDR1 is MNHEY, CDR2 SVGAGI, per germline. V dropped 2 bases and J dropped 7 bases, with 13 bases sitting between them. This CDR3 comprises 14 residues.

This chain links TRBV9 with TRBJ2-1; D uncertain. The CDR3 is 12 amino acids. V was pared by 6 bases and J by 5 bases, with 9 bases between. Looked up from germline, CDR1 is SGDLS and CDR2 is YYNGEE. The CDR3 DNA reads TGTGCCAGCAATCAAGACCACAATGAGCAGTTCTTC. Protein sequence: CASNQDHNEQFF.

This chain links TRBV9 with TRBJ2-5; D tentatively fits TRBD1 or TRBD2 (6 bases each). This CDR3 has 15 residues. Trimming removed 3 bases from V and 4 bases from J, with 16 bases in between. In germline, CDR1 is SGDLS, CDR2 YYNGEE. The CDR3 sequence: CASSAGGGQVETQYF. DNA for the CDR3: TGTGCCAGCAGCGCCGGTGGGGGGCAGGTAGAGACCCAGTACTTC.

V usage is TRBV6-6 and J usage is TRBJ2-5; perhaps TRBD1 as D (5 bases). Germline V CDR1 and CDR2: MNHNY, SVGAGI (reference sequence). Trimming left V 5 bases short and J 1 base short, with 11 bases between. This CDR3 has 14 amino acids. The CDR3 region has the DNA TGTGCCAGCAGTCACGGACACCTCCAAGAGACCCAGTACTTC. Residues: CASSHGHLQETQYF.

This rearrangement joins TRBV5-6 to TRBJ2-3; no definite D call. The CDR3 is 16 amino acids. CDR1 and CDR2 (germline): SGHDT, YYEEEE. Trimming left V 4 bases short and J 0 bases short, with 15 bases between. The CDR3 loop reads CASSPNWGSSTDTQYF. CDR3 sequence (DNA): TGTGCCAGCAGCCCTAATTGGGGAAGTAGCACAGATACGCAGTATTTT.

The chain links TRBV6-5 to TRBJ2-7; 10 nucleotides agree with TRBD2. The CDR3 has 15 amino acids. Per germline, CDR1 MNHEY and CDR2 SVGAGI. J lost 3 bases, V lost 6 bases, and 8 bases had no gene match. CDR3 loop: CASRVGLAGVYEQYF. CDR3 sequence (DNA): TGTGCCAGCAGGGTTGGTCTAGCGGGAGTCTACGAGCAGTACTTC.

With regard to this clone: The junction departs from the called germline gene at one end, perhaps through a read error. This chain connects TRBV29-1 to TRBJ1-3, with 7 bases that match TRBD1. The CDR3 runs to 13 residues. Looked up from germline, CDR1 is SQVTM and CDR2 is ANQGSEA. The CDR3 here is CSVQDRAGNTIYF. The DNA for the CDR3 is TGCAGCGTTCAAGACAGGGCCGGAAACACCATATATTTT.

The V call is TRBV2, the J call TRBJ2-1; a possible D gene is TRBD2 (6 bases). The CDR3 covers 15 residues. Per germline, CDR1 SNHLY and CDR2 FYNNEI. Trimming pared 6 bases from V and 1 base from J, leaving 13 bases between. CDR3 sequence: CASRLLAGSYNEQFF. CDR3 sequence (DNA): TGTGCCAGCAGGTTACTAGCCGGGTCCTACAATGAGCAGTTCTTC.

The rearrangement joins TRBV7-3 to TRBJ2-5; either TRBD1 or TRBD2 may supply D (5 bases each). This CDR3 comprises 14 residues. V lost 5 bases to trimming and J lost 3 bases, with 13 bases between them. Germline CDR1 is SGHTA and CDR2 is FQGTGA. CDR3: CASSHSGTEETQYF. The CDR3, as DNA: TGTGCCAGCAGCCACTCCGGGACGGAAGAGACCCAGTACTTC.

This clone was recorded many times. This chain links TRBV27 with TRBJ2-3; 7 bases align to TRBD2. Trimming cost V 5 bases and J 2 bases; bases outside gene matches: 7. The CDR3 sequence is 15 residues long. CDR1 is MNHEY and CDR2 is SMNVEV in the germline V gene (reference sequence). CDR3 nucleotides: TGTGCCAGCAGTACCGTGGCGGGAGCCACAGATACGCAGTATTTT. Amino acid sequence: CASSTVAGATDTQYF.

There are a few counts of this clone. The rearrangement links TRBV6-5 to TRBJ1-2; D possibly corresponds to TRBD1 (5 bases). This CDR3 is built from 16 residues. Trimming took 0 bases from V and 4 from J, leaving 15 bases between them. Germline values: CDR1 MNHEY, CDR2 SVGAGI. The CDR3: CASSYSRQGRSYGYTF. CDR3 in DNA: TGTGCCAGCAGTTACTCTCGGCAGGGCAGGAGCTATGGCTACACCTTC.

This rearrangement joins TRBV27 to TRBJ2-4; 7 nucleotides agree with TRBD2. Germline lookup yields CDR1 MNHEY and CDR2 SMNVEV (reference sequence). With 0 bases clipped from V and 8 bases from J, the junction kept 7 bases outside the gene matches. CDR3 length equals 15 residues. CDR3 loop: CASSLSLDGGDIQYF. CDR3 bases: TGTGCCAGCAGTTTATCGCTCGATGGGGGGGACATTCAGTACTTC.

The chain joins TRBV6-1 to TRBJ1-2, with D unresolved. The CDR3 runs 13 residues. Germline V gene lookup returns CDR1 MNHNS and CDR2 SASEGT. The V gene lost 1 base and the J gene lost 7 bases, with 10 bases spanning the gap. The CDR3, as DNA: TGTGCCAGCAGTGAAGTCCCCAGGAGTGGCTACACCTTC. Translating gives CASSEVPRSGYTF.

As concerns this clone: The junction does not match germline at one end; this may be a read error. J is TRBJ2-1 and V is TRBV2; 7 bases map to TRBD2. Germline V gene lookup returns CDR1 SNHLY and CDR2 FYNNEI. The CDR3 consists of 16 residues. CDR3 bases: TGTGCCAGCAGCGAAGCTAGCGGAGCGGCGGGCAATGAGCAGTTCTTC. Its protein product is CASSEASGAAGNEQFF.

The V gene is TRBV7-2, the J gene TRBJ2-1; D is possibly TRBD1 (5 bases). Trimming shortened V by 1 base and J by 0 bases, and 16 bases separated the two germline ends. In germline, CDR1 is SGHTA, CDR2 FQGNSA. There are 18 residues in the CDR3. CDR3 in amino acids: CASSLVQARPSSYNEQFF. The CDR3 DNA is TGTGCCAGCAGCTTAGTACAGGCGCGACCGAGCTCCTACAATGAGCAGTTCTTC.

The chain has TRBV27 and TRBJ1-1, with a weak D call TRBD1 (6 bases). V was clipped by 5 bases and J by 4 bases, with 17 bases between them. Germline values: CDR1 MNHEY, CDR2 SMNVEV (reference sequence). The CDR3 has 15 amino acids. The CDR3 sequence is CASSLSRGSGTEAFF. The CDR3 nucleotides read TGTGCCAGCAGTCTCTCCAGGGGTAGCGGCACTGAAGCTTTCTTT.

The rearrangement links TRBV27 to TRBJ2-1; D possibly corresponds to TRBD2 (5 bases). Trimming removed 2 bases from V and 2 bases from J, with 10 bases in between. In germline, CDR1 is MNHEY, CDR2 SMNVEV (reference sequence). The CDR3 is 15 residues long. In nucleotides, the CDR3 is TGTGCCAGCAGTTTAAGCGGTTTTCCCTACAATGAGCAGTTCTTC. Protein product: CASSLSGFPYNEQFF.

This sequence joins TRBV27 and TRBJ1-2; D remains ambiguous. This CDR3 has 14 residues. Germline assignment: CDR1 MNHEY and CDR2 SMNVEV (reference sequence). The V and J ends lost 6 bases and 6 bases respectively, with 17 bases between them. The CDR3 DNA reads TGTGCCAGCAGCGAGCATTCCCAGGTCGATGGCTACACCTTC. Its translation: CASSEHSQVDGYTF.

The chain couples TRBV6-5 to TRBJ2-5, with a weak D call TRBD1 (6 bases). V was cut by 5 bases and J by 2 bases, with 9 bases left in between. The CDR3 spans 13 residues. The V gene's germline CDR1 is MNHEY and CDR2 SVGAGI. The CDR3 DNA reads TGTGCCAGCAGTCCGGACAGTCAAGAGACCCAGTACTTC. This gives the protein CASSPDSQETQYF.